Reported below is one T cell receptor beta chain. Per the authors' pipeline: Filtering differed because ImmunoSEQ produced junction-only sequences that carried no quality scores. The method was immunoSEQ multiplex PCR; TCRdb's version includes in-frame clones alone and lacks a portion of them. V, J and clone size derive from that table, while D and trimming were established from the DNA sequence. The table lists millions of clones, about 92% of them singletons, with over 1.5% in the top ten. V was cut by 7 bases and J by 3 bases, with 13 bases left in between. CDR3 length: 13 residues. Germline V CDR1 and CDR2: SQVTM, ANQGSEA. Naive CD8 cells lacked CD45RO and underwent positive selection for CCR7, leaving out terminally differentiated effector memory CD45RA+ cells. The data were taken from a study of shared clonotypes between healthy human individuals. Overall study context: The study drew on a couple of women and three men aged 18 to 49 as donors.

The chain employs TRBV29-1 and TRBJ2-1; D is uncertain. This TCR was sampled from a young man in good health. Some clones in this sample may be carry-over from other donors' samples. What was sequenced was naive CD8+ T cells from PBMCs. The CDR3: CSAGGEYYNEQFF. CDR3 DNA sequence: TGCAGCGCTGGCGGCGAGTACTACAATGAGCAGTTCTTC.